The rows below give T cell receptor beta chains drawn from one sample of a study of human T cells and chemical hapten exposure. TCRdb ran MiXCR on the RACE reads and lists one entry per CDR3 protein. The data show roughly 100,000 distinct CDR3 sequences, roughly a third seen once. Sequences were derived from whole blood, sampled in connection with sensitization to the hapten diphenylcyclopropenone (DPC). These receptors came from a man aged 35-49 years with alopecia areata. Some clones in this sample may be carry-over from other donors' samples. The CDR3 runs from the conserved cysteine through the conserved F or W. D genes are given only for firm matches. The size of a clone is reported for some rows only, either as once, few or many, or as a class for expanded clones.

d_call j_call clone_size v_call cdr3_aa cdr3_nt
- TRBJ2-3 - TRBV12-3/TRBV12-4 CASSLGGRRTDTQYF TGTGCCAGCAGTTTAGGCGGGCGAAGGACAGATACGCAGTATTTT
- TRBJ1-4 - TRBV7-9 CASSLGGGNEKLFF TGTGCCAGCAGCTTAGGCGGAGGGAACGAAAAACTGTTTTTT
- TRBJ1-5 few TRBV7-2 CASSKGRGAYSNQPQHF TGTGCCAGCAGTAAGGGACGGGGGGCTTATAGCAATCAGCCCCAGCATTTT
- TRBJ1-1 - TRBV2 CASSEAVSGSFF TGTGCCAGCAGTGAAGCAGTCTCGGGGTCTTTCTTT
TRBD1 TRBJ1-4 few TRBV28 CASSSTGGGEKLFF TGTGCCAGCAGTTCCACAGGGGGGGGTGAAAAACTGTTTTTT
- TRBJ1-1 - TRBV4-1 CASSQVGGRITEAFF TGCGCCAGCAGCCAAGTTGGGGGAAGGATCACTGAAGCTTTCTTT
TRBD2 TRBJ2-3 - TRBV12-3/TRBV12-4 CASSLGSGRSTDTQYF TGTGCCAGCAGTTTGGGGAGCGGGAGAAGCACAGATACGCAGTATTTT
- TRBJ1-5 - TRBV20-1 CSAGNPGMHQPQHF TGCAGTGCCGGCAACCCAGGGATGCATCAGCCCCAGCATTTT
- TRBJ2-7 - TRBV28 CASSLPSPLTYEQYF TGTGCCAGCAGTTTGCCCTCCCCATTAACCTACGAGCAGTACTTC
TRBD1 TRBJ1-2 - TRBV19 CASSPGTGPYGYTF TGTGCCAGTAGCCCTGGGACAGGGCCTTATGGCTACACCTTC
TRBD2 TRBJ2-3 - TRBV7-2 CASSFFTSGIFPDTQYF TGTGCCAGCAGCTTTTTCACTAGCGGGATCTTCCCAGATACGCAGTATTTT
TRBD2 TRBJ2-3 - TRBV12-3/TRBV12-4 CASGSHGRESDTQYF TGTGCCAGCGGATCCCATGGGCGGGAGTCAGATACGCAGTATTTT
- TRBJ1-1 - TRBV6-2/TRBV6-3 CASRPQQSMNTEAFF TGTGCCAGCAGACCCCAACAGAGTATGAACACTGAAGCTTTCTTT
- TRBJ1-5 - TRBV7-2 CASSLWGASNQPQHF TGTGCCAGCAGCTTATGGGGGGCGAGCAATCAGCCCCAGCATTTT
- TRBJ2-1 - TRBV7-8 CATKRGSRNEQFF TGTGCCACCAAAAGGGGAAGTCGCAATGAGCAGTTCTTC
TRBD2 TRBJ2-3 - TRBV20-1 CSAPGPSGSATDTQYF TGCAGTGCCCCCGGCCCTAGCGGGTCCGCCACAGATACGCAGTATTTT
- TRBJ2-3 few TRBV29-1 CSVEEGALEGTDTQYF TGCAGCGTTGAAGAGGGGGCCCTAGAGGGCACAGATACGCAGTATTTT
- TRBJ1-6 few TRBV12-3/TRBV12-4 CASSFDPSVGPLHF TGTGCCAGCAGTTTCGATCCTAGTGTGGGACCCCTCCACTTT
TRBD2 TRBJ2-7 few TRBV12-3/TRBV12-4 CASSLHSPWTSATYEQYF TGTGCCAGCAGTTTACACTCTCCCTGGACTAGCGCCACCTACGAGCAGTACTTC
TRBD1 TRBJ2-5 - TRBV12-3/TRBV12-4 CASSLIRSGQGVRETQYF TGTGCCAGCAGTTTAATTCGCTCAGGACAGGGGGTCCGAGAGACCCAGTACTTC
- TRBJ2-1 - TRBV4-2 CASSQDTERYNEQFF TGTGCCAGCAGCCAAGATACTGAGCGATACAATGAGCAGTTCTTC
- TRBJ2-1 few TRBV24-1 CATSEPTGIYNEQFF TGTGCCACCAGTGAACCTACAGGGATTTACAATGAGCAGTTCTTC
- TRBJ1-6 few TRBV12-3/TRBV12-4 CASSPGFGDLNSPLHF TGTGCCAGCAGTCCAGGGTTTGGCGACCTGAATTCACCCCTCCACTTT
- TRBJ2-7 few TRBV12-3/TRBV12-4 CASSLFRASEQYF TGTGCCAGCAGTTTATTTAGGGCGAGCGAGCAGTACTTC
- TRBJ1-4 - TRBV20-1 CSASGTGDEKLFF TGCAGTGCTAGTGGGACGGGAGATGAAAAACTGTTTTTT
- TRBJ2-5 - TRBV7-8 CASRRREGETQYF TGTGCCAGCAGGCGGAGGGAAGGAGAGACCCAGTACTTC
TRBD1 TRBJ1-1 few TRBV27 CASRPGQAILNTEAFF TGTGCCAGTAGACCGGGACAGGCCATTCTGAACACTGAAGCTTTCTTT
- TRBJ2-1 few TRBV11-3 CASSLVGGPAYNEQFF TGTGCCAGCAGCTTAGTAGGCGGGCCAGCCTACAATGAGCAGTTCTTC
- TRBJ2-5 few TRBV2 CASSEAGRGRQETQYF TGTGCCAGCAGTGAAGCCGGCAGGGGCCGACAAGAGACCCAGTACTTC
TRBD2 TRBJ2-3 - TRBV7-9 CASSLEVGGETDTQYF TGTGCCAGCAGCTTAGAAGTTGGGGGGGAAACAGATACGCAGTATTTT
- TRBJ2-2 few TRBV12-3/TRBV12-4 CASSSGTAYANTGELFF TGTGCCAGCAGTTCCGGGACTGCGTACGCGAACACCGGGGAGCTGTTTTTT
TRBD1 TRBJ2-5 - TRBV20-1 CSATGTGWRETQYF TGCAGTGCTACCGGGACAGGGTGGAGGGAGACCCAGTACTTC
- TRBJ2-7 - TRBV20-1 CSAIGQGKNEQYF TGCAGTGCTATCGGGCAGGGCAAGAACGAGCAGTACTTC
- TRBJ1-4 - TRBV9 CASSSGESGEKLFF TGTGCCAGCAGCTCAGGGGAGTCGGGCGAAAAACTGTTTTTT
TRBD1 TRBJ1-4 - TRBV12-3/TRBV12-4 CASSSSGTGGGKLFF TGTGCCAGCAGCTCCTCCGGGACAGGGGGTGGAAAACTGTTTTTT
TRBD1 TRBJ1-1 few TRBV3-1 CASSTNQGGITEAFF TGTGCCAGCAGCACCAATCAAGGGGGCATCACTGAAGCTTTCTTT
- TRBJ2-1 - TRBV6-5 CASSYSILATYNEQFF TGTGCCAGCAGTTACTCGATACTAGCCACCTACAATGAGCAGTTCTTC
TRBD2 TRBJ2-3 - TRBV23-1 CASSQSTSGSYTDTQYF TGCGCCAGCAGTCAATCCACTAGCGGGAGCTACACAGATACGCAGTATTTT
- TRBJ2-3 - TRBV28 CASSLLSMTQYF TGTGCCAGCAGTTTGTTATCCATGACGCAGTATTTT
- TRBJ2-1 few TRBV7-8 CASSLTVTGGPYNEQFF TGTGCCAGCAGCCTCACAGTAACAGGAGGGCCCTACAATGAGCAGTTCTTC
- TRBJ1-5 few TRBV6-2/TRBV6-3 CASRSVWGHQPQHF TGTGCCAGCAGGTCCGTGTGGGGGCATCAGCCCCAGCATTTT
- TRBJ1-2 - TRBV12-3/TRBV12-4 CASSLMGSYGYTF TGTGCCAGCAGTTTAATGGGTAGCTATGGCTACACCTTC
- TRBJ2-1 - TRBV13 CASKSVSYNEQFF TGTGCCAGCAAGTCTGTGTCATACAATGAGCAGTTCTTC